The clone carrying this TCR beta chain was counted at least ten times. These data belong to a study of T cell repertoires in cytomegalovirus infection. Germline CDR1 MNHEY, CDR2 SVGEGT. The V and J ends lost 4 bases and 5 bases, in that order; junction bases with no gene match: 16. The CDR3 contains 18 residues. One entry per CDR3 protein, called by TCRdb with MiXCR from the reads. The data contain over 100,000 distinct CDR3 sequences, 16% of them seen just once; the ten biggest clones take up around 8.5%. The TCR comes from a human donor in good health (CMV status not recorded). Some clones in this sample may be carry-over from other donors' samples. This sequence joins TRBV6-2 or TRBV6-3 and TRBJ2-7; 11 positions match TRBD2. The sample taken for sequencing was PBMCs. The CDR3 reads CASSSLASRLAGRNEQYF. CDR3 nucleotides: TGTGCCAGCAGTTCTCTAGCATCCAGACTAGCGGGGCGGAACGAGCAGTACTTC.